Below are 3 T cell receptor beta chains sequenced from a single sample in a study of cytomegalovirus exposure and HLA in healthy donors. Primers included in the PCR were 60 Vbeta and 13 Jbeta primers. Profiled with immunoSEQ multiplex PCR; TCRdb holds only in-frame clones, not every one. This table has approximately 160,000 clones, about three fifths appearing once. Sequenced input: PBMCs. These receptors originate from a woman aged 25 to 39 in good health and CMV-seropositive.

The gene calls are TRBV19 and TRBJ2-7; 9 nucleotides agree with TRBD1. V trimming: 7 bases; J trimming: 7 bases; junction bases outside the gene matches: 2. The V gene's germline CDR1 is LNHDA and CDR2 SQIVND (reference sequence). CDR3 length: 11 amino acids. This CDR3 reads CASTGTGEQYF. In nucleotides, the CDR3 is TGTGCCAGTACCGGGACAGGGGAGCAGTACTTC.

This rearrangement joins TRBV6-1 to TRBJ1-6; 10 nucleotides line up with TRBD1. Losses at the gene ends were 6 bases for V and 8 bases for J; bases not matched to a gene: 7. This CDR3 is built from 15 residues. CDR1 is MNHNS and CDR2 is SASEGT in the germline V gene. In DNA form, the CDR3 reads TGTGCCAGCAGGGCTGGACAGGGGGGCGATTCACCCCTCCACTTT. Its protein is CASRAGQGGDSPLHF.

In its sample, this clone was seen once. The rearrangement links TRBV19 to TRBJ1-2; a weak D match, TRBD1 (5 bases). With 4 bases removed from V and 4 bases from J, the gap between germline ends came to 10 bases. CDR3 length equals 13 residues. Germline CDR1 is LNHDA and CDR2 is SQIVND (reference sequence). Here the CDR3 reads CASSTGSGYGYTF. DNA for the CDR3: TGTGCCAGTAGTACAGGGTCGGGCTATGGCTACACCTTC. The whole variable domain, filled in from reference TRBV19 and TRBJ1-2, reads DGGITQSPKYLFRKEGQNVTLSCEQNLNHDAMYWYRQDPGQGLRLIYYSQIVNDFQKGDIAEGYSVSREKKESFPLTVTSAQKNPTAFYLCASSTGSGYGYTFGSGTRLTVV.